Included here is one T cell receptor (beta chain) sequence, with context. The antigen remains unidentified. The sample is drawn from a study of cytomegalovirus exposure and HLA in healthy donors. Regarding the study as a whole: In vitro experiments confirmed that a few CMV-associated chains were specific for CMV antigens.

There are 13 residues in the CDR3. The V and J ends lost 4 bases and 4 bases respectively, with 8 bases between them. The germline CDR1 and CDR2 sequences are SNHLY and FYNNEI. With 60 Vbeta and 13 Jbeta primers, the PCR was carried out. Assay: immunoSEQ multiplex PCR; the TCRdb copy retains only in-frame clones and omits some. The sample includes about 130,000 clones, roughly 80% seen only once; the top ten take approximately 1.1%. Sequencing used PBMCs. This TCR derives from a boy between 10 and 17 years old in good health and CMV-seronegative. V usage is TRBV2 and J usage is TRBJ2-1; no reliable D call. As DNA, the CDR3 is TGTGCCAGCAGTGGAATACAGTACAATGAGCAGTTCTTC. Amino acid sequence: CASSGIQYNEQFF.